This TCR beta chain was captured in a study of T-cell memory formation after mild COVID-19. Looking at the study overall: TCR clusters showed largely donor specificity. Study observations and caveats: Some SARS-CoV-2-responding clones were already detected in memory before infection. Shrinking CD4+ clones were chiefly CM and EM; CD8+ ones were chiefly EMRA.

The V gene's germline CDR1 is LGHDT and CDR2 YNNKEL (reference sequence). The junction had 6 bases not matched to a gene; V was cut back by 3 bases and J by 5 bases. This CDR3 has 14 amino acids. cDNA libraries for TCR alpha and TCR beta, carrying sample barcodes and UMIs, came from 5'RACE with constant-segment primers. One entry per CDR3 protein, called by TCRdb with MiXCR from the 5' RACE reads. Among fewer than 150,000 distinct CDR3 sequences, approximately 5.9% were seen once, and the ten largest hold 2.2%. Regarding this clonotype: What it recognizes is unknown.

Material for sequencing was PBMCs or a T cell subset sorted from them (not recorded which). This rearrangement joins TRBV3-1 to TRBJ1-1; 7 bases line up with TRBD1. The sequence came from an adult woman who had mild COVID-19 (a few samples of this study predate the infection). Cell type and time point are not known. CDR3 residues: CASSQPHRGTEAFF. As DNA, the CDR3 is TGTGCCAGCAGCCAGCCTCACAGGGGTACTGAAGCTTTCTTT.